Each of the 12 T cell receptor beta chains below was sequenced from the same sample in a study of PD-1 blockade in mismatch repair-deficient tumors. Clones were sequenced by immunoSEQ multiplex PCR, and TCRdb holds only the in-frame ones, with some missing. The data hold around 62,000 clones, with 60% to 80% observed a single time. The starting material was peripheral blood, obtained 2 weeks after starting pembrolizumab. Receptors originate from an adult with mismatch repair-deficient cancer.

The chain links TRBV2 to TRBJ1-2; 9 nucleotides line up with TRBD1. J lost 5 bases, V lost 0 bases, and 7 bases had no gene match. Germline CDR1 is SNHLY and CDR2 is FYNNEI. This CDR3 contains 16 residues. This chain's CDR3 is CASSEAYRGLGYGYTF. The CDR3 bases are TGTGCCAGCAGTGAAGCCTACAGGGGGCTTGGGTATGGCTACACCTTC.

The rearrangement uses TRBV11-2 and TRBJ2-3; the match to TRBD2 covers 7 bases. CDR3 size: 14 residues. Germline V gives CDR1 SGHAT, CDR2 FQNNGV. V gave up 1 base and J gave up 6 bases; unmatched junction bases: 4. The DNA of the CDR3 is TGTGCCAGCAGCTTAGGGGGGGGAGAGGATACGCAGTATTTT. It is translated as CASSLGGGEDTQYF. The variable domain in full, completed from reference TRBV11-2 and TRBJ2-3, reads EAGVAQSPRYKIIEKRQSVAFWCNPISGHATLYWYQQILGQGPKLLIQFQNNGVVDDSQLPKDRFSAERLKGVDSTLKIQPAKLEDSAVYLCASSLGGGEDTQYFGPGTRLTVL.

This chain links TRBV27 with TRBJ1-5; D unclear. CDR1 is MNHEY, CDR2 SMNVEV, per germline (reference sequence). The V and J ends lost 9 bases and 6 bases respectively, with 18 bases between them. The CDR3 spans 14 residues. The CDR3, as DNA: TGTGCCAGTCGAAGCTTGGAAATTGGTCAGCCCCAGCATTTT. Translated, it gives CASRSLEIGQPQHF.

The chain carries TRBV5-4 and TRBJ2-1; 7 bases agree with TRBD2. V dropped 4 bases and J dropped 5; count of bases not matched to a gene: 6. This CDR3 contains 14 residues. Germline V gene data show CDR1 as SGHNT and CDR2 as YYREEE (reference sequence). Here the CDR3 reads CASSPRGGDNEQFF. As DNA, the CDR3 is TGTGCCAGCAGCCCCCGGGGAGGGGACAATGAGCAGTTCTTC.

The chain has TRBV7-3 and TRBJ1-2; 8 positions agree with TRBD1. This CDR3 comprises 13 residues. The ends lost 3 bases at V and 8 bases at J; junction bases unmatched: 5. The germline CDR1 and CDR2 sequences are SGHTA and FQGTGA. The CDR3 is CASSFQTGVGYTF. The CDR3 DNA follows: TGTGCCAGCAGCTTCCAGACAGGGGTAGGCTACACCTTC.

This rearrangement joins TRBV27 to TRBJ2-2; 14 bases map to TRBD2. J was trimmed by 7 bases and V by 1 base; bases with no gene match: 8. The CDR3 is 18 amino acids. Per germline, CDR1 MNHEY and CDR2 SMNVEV (reference sequence). CDR3 in amino acids: CASSLFPGLAGEDGELFF. In DNA, the CDR3 is TGTGCCAGCAGTTTATTCCCGGGACTAGCGGGAGAGGACGGGGAGCTGTTTTTT.

This clone was found a few times. The chain employs TRBV7-9 and TRBJ1-2, with unresolved D. Germline V gives CDR1 SEHNR, CDR2 FQNEAQ (reference sequence). This CDR3 contains 12 residues. V was clipped by 4 bases and J by 8 bases, with 11 bases between them. In DNA form, the CDR3 reads TGTGCCAGCAGCTCTGGGAGCCGGGGCTACACCTTC. This translates into CASSSGSRGYTF.

The V and J genes are TRBV6-1 and TRBJ1-2, with unresolved D. The CDR3 contains 13 residues. Trimming removed 1 base from V and 3 bases from J, with 6 bases in between. Germline CDR1 is MNHNS and CDR2 is SASEGT. CDR3 coding DNA: TGTGCCAGCAGTGAAGACAGATACTATGGCTACACCTTC. Its protein product is CASSEDRYYGYTF.

J is TRBJ1-2 and V is TRBV19; D possibly corresponds to TRBD1 (6 bases). Trimming shortened V by 5 bases and J by 0 bases, and 13 bases separated the two germline ends. The CDR3 has 15 residues. Per the germline V gene, CDR1 is LNHDA and CDR2 is SQIVND (reference sequence). CDR3 sequence reads: CASSLGRGTNYGYTF. The CDR3 DNA is TGTGCCAGTAGTTTGGGCAGGGGTACTAACTATGGCTACACCTTC.

J is TRBJ2-2 and V is TRBV4-1; D unresolved. The germline CDR1 and CDR2 sequences are MGHRA and YSYEKL. The V end lost 0 bases, the J end lost 7 bases, and 6 bases lay between the germline ends. CDR3 length equals 13 residues. For the CDR3, the DNA is TGCGCCAGCAGCCAAGATCCAGGCGGGGAGCTGTTTTTT. Translating gives CASSQDPGGELFF.

A word on this clone: Distinct nucleotide sequences in the sample also encode this CDR3. The chain employs TRBV6-5 and TRBJ2-7, with D tentatively TRBD2 (5 bases). Germline CDR1 and CDR2: MNHEY and SVGAGI. This CDR3 contains 14 residues. V was clipped by 3 bases and J by 2 bases, with 11 bases between them. The CDR3 region has the DNA TGTGCCAGCAGTTATGGGCTAGCTACCTACGAGCAGTACTTC. It codes for CASSYGLATYEQYF.

The chain has TRBV19 and TRBJ2-7; no definite D call. This CDR3 spans 14 amino acids. Looked up from germline, CDR1 is LNHDA and CDR2 is SQIVND (reference sequence). V was clipped by 2 bases and J by 2 bases, with 10 bases between them. The CDR3 is CASSIPGSTYEQYF. In DNA, the CDR3 is TGTGCCAGTAGTATACCCGGATCCACCTACGAGCAGTACTTC. Using reference TRBV19 and TRBJ2-7 for the parts outside the CDR3, the full variable domain is DGGITQSPKYLFRKEGQNVTLSCEQNLNHDAMYWYRQDPGQGLRLIYYSQIVNDFQKGDIAEGYSVSREKKESFPLTVTSAQKNPTAFYLCASSIPGSTYEQYFGPGTRLTVT.